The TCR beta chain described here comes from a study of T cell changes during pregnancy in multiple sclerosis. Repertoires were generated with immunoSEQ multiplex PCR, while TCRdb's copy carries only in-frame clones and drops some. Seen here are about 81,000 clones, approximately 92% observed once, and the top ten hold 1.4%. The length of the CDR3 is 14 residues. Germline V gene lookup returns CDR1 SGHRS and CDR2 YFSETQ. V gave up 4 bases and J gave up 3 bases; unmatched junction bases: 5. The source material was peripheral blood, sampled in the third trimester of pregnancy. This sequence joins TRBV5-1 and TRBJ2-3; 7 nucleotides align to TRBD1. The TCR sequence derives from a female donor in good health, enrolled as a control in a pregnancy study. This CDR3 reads CASSAGDRTDTQYF. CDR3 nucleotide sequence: TGCGCCAGCAGCGCAGGGGACAGAACAGATACGCAGTATTTT.